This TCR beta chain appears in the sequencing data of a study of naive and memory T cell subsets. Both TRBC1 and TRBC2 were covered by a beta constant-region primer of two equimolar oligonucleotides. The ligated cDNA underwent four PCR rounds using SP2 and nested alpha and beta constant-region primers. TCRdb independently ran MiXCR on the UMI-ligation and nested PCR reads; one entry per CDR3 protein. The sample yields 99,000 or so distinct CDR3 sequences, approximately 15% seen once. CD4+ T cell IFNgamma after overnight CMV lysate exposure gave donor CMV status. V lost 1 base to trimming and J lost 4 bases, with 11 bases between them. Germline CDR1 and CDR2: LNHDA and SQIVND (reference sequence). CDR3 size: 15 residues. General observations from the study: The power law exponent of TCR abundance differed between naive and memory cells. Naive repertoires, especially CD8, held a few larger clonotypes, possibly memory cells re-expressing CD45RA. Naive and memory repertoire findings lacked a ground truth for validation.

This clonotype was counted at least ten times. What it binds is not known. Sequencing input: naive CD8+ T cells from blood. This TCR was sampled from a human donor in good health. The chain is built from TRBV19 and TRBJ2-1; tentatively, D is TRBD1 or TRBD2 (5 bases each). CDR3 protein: CASSIARDAYNEQFF. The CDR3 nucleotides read TGTGCCAGTAGTATAGCCCGGGACGCTTACAATGAGCAGTTCTTC.